The 6 T cell receptor beta chains in this list originate from one sample, sequenced in a study of cytomegalovirus exposure and HLA in healthy donors. PCR was performed using 60 Vbeta and 13 Jbeta primers. Assay used: immunoSEQ multiplex PCR; TCRdb lists only in-frame clones, some missing. The table records some 150,000 clones, more than 70% of them present only once. Sequencing was done on a sample of PBMCs. The receptors derive from a man aged 55 to 69 in good health and CMV-seronegative.

Notes on this clone: An end of the junction does not agree with germline; a read error may underlie this. This chain links TRBV7-2 with TRBJ2-1; the match to TRBD1 covers 10 bases. CDR1 and CDR2 (germline): SGHTA, FQGNSA. CDR3 length: 12 residues. The CDR3 reads CASGPTGGASIF. CDR3 DNA sequence: TGTGCCAGCGGCCCGACAGGGGGCGCAAGCATCTTC.

The chain recombines TRBV11-2 with TRBJ1-1; D remains unclear. Trimming cost V 5 bases and J 10 bases, with 14 bases left between them. This CDR3 is built from 12 residues. Germline CDR1 and CDR2: SGHAT and FQNNGV. The CDR3 DNA sequence: TGTGCCAGCAGCCCGCCGGATCGCGGAGCTTTCTTT. It yields the protein CASSPPDRGAFF.

The gene calls are TRBV28 and TRBJ2-1; 7 bases align to TRBD1. Germline values: CDR1 MDHEN, CDR2 SYDVKM. V dropped 2 bases and J dropped 2; count of bases not matched to a gene: 6. CDR3 size: 16 residues. DNA of the CDR3: TGTGCCAGCAGTTTAACCGGACAGGTTACCTACAATGAGCAGTTCTTC. Amino acid sequence: CASSLTGQVTYNEQFF. Full variable domain (missing parts from reference TRBV28 and TRBJ2-1): DVKVTQSSRYLVKRTGEKVFLECVQDMDHENMFWYRQDPGLGLRLIYFSYDVKMKEKGDIPEGYSVSREKKERFSLILESASTNQTSMYLCASSLTGQVTYNEQFFGPGTRLTVL.

The rearrangement joins TRBV11-3 to TRBJ2-7, with a possible D match to TRBD1 (6 bases). CDR1 is SGHNT, CDR2 YENEEA, per germline. Trimming stripped 5 bases from V and 0 bases from J, with 11 bases between. The CDR3 loop spans 14 amino acids. DNA of the CDR3: TGTGCCAGCAGCAGCCGGGACATCTCCTACGAGCAGTACTTC. Translation: CASSSRDISYEQYF.

This clone has just a few counts. V gene TRBV6-5 combines with J gene TRBJ2-5; possibly TRBD2 for D (6 bases). The CDR3 has 15 amino acids. Trimming took off 1 base at V and 1 base at J, with 10 bases between the two ends. Germline V gene sequence: CDR1 MNHEY, CDR2 SVGAGI. The CDR3 region is CASSYWGGIQETQYF. Written as DNA, the CDR3 is TGTGCCAGCAGTTACTGGGGCGGGATCCAAGAGACCCAGTACTTC.

The chain carries TRBV4-3 and TRBJ2-6; 10 bases align to TRBD1. Trimming cost V 0 bases and J 2 bases; bases outside gene matches: 13. The V gene's germline CDR1 is LGHNA and CDR2 YSLEER. The CDR3 covers 21 residues. CDR3 in DNA: TGCGCCAGCAGCCAAGAATTCCCGGGGACAGGGGTTCCCACTGGGGCCAACGTCCTGACTTTC. Its translation is CASSQEFPGTGVPTGANVLTF.